The 13 T cell receptor beta chains reported below all come from one sample, sequenced in a study of regulatory T cells in long-lasting Graves disease. Arm-PCR of CDR3 regions with iRepertoire HTBI primers generated TCR beta libraries. One entry per CDR3 protein results from TCRdb running MiXCR on the multiplex PCR reads. The table has about 420,000 distinct CDR3 sequences, about a quarter seen once. Time point here: persistent/refractory GD, antithyroid drugs over 5 years with positive TRAb. Construction of the TCR library relied on RNA isolated from PBMCs. The specimen was peripheral blood mononuclear cells (PBMCs), collected when the disease was refractory, from a patient treated with antithyroid drugs. The origin of the receptors is a female donor with Graves disease.

This clonotype was seen many times. The genes are TRBV2 and TRBJ2-7, with D possibly matching TRBD2 (6 bases). The CDR3 is 11 residues long. Trimming removed 8 bases at V and 6 bases at J, with 11 bases between. Germline V CDR1 and CDR2: SNHLY, FYNNEI. The CDR3 is CASVGGLEQYF. The CDR3 DNA reads as TGTGCCAGCGTGGGGGGTCTCGAGCAGTACTTC.

This clonotype was counted only a few times. This chain connects TRBV2 to TRBJ2-7; 9 nucleotides match TRBD2. Germline lookup yields CDR1 SNHLY and CDR2 FYNNEI. The CDR3 length is 15 residues. The V gene end was trimmed by 6 bases and the J gene end by 3 bases; junction bases not matched to a gene: 9. CDR3 amino acids: CASRGTRTSDYEQYF. DNA for the CDR3: TGTGCCAGCAGGGGGACTCGGACTAGCGACTACGAGCAGTACTTC.

This clonotype showed up just a few times. The chain carries TRBV4-1 and TRBJ1-2; D perhaps matches TRBD1 (6 bases). Deletions cut 5 bases from V and 2 bases from J, with 24 bases between. This CDR3 spans 18 amino acids. From germline, CDR1 is MGHRA and CDR2 YSYEKL. This CDR3 is CASSSFRDTEGGNYGYTF. CDR3 coding DNA: TGCGCCAGCAGCAGCTTTCGGGACACCGAGGGGGGAAACTATGGCTACACCTTC.

This clonotype was observed many times. The genes are TRBV2 and TRBJ2-7; 8 bases are shared with TRBD2. The CDR3 loop spans 14 amino acids. With V trimmed by 4 bases and J by 7 bases, 9 bases remained unmatched. The V gene's germline CDR1 is SNHLY and CDR2 FYNNEI. The CDR3 bases are TGTGCCAGCAGTGTTGACACTAGCGGTCCTGAGCAGTACTTC. Translation: CASSVDTSGPEQYF.

Concerning this clonotype: This clone may be a read error of a much larger clone one base away. The genes are TRBV7-2 and TRBJ1-1; D gene ambiguous. The length of the CDR3 is 14 residues. V dropped 1 base and J dropped 4 bases, with 10 bases sitting between them. Germline lookup yields CDR1 SGHTA and CDR2 FQGNSA. CDR3 amino acids: CASSLVSQSTEAFF. The DNA for the CDR3 is TGTGCCAGCAGCTTAGTTTCCCAGAGCACTGAAGCTTTCTTT.

This clonotype was picked up many times. This rearrangement joins TRBV7-8 to TRBJ1-1, with a weak D call TRBD1 (5 bases). Trimming removed 5 bases at V and 4 bases at J, with 17 bases between. This CDR3 contains 15 residues. Germline V CDR1 and CDR2: SGHVS, FQNEAQ. In DNA form, the CDR3 reads TGTGCCAGCAGCGAGTCAGGGAATTTGGGCACTGAAGCTTTCTTT. As protein: CASSESGNLGTEAFF.

This chain links TRBV14 with TRBJ2-5; 8 bases agree with TRBD2. Per the germline V gene, CDR1 is SGHDN and CDR2 is FVKESK. This CDR3 has 15 amino acids. J lost 4 bases, V lost 2 bases, and 6 bases had no gene match. The CDR3 DNA sequence: TGTGCCAGCAGCCAAATAAGCGGGGGATCAGAGACCCAGTACTTC. Translating gives CASSQISGGSETQYF.

This clonotype was counted between two and nine times. The chain combines TRBV30 with TRBJ2-7; TRBD2 aligns across 10 bases. The V segment lost 0 bases and the J segment 2 bases; nucleotides outside the gene matches: 4. CDR1 and CDR2 from the germline V gene are GTSNPN and SVGIG (reference sequence). The CDR3 length is 15 residues. The CDR3 loop reads CAWSVSAGGTYEQYF. CDR3 sequence (DNA): TGTGCCTGGAGTGTATCAGCGGGAGGGACCTACGAGCAGTACTTC.

This clonotype was observed many times. The CDR3 spells CASSEGTWGNQPQHF. CDR3 sequence (DNA): TGTGCCAGCAGTGAAGGGACGTGGGGCAATCAGCCCCAGCATTTT. The rearrangement links TRBV25-1 to TRBJ1-5, with D possibly matching TRBD1 (5 bases). Germline V gives CDR1 MGHDK, CDR2 SYGVNS. This CDR3 is built from 15 residues. The ends were cut back, 2 bases at V and 2 bases at J, with 10 bases in the middle.

This clonotype was seen ten or more times. This chain links TRBV7-9 with TRBJ2-7; no firm D call. CDR1 is SEHNR, CDR2 FQNEAQ, per germline (reference sequence). The CDR3 runs to 12 residues. Trimming shortened V by 6 bases and J by 6 bases, and 12 bases separated the two germline ends. Here the CDR3 DNA reads TGTGCCAGCAGTGCAACAGCCTCCGAGCAGTACTTC. Amino acid sequence: CASSATASEQYF.

The chain combines TRBV2 with TRBJ2-7; 8 nucleotides match TRBD2. V shed 6 bases, J shed 4 bases, and the junction held 11 bases outside the gene matches. In germline, CDR1 is SNHLY, CDR2 FYNNEI. The CDR3 has 15 amino acids. The CDR3 here is CASRGSGSRWYEQYF. DNA for the CDR3: TGTGCCAGCAGGGGCAGCGGGAGTAGGTGGTACGAGCAGTACTTC.

This clonotype was picked up many times. The gene calls are TRBV20-1 and TRBJ2-5, with 7 bases that match TRBD2. The CDR3 runs to 12 residues. V lost 3 bases to trimming and J lost 4 bases; unmatched junction nucleotides: 2. CDR1 and CDR2 (germline): DFQATT, SNEGSKA (reference sequence). DNA of the CDR3: TGCAGTGCTAGTGTAGCGGGAGAGACCCAGTACTTC. Translating gives CSASVAGETQYF.

This chain uses TRBV6-2 or TRBV6-3 with TRBJ1-5; D not certain. V was shortened by 2 bases and J by 0 bases, with 5 bases between the two germline ends. The CDR3 is made up of 14 amino acids. Germline CDR1 MNHEY, CDR2 SVGEGT. This CDR3 reads CASSYVRSNQPQHF. The CDR3 region has the DNA TGTGCCAGCAGTTACGTCCGTAGCAATCAGCCCCAGCATTTT.